This is a list of T cell receptor beta chains from one sample in a study of blood T cell repertoires in COVID-19. The method was immunoSEQ multiplex PCR; TCRdb's version includes in-frame clones alone and lacks a portion of them. The sample lists around 100,000 clones, roughly 80% occurring once. The specimen sequenced was peripheral blood. These receptors all come from a man in his fifties or sixties with acute or convalescent COVID-19. Both conserved end residues are part of each CDR3. D genes are given only for firm matches. Where a row states a size, it is once, few, many or the class of an expanded clone; other rows omit it.

j_call v_call clone_size d_call cdr3_nt cdr3_aa
TRBJ1-2 TRBV18 NA NA TGTGCCAGCTCATTGGTCGGGGAATTCAACTATGGCTACACCTTC CASSLVGEFNYGYTF
TRBJ2-7 TRBV3-1/TRBV3-2 NA TRBD1 TGTGCCAGCAGCCAAGCGACAGGGATATACGAGCAGTACTTC CASSQATGIYEQYF
TRBJ2-7 TRBV9 once TRBD2 TGTGCCAGCAGCGCCGGGGTAGCGGGGGCCTCCTACGAGCAGTACTTC CASSAGVAGASYEQYF
TRBJ1-1 TRBV28 NA TRBD1 TGTGCCAGCAGTTTGACAGGGGGCGCGGGGAACACTGAAGCTTTCTTT CASSLTGGAGNTEAFF
TRBJ1-2 TRBV27 once NA TGTGCCAGCAGTGCAGGGGTTGGCTACACCTTC CASSAGVGYTF
TRBJ1-6 TRBV7-6 once NA TGTGCCAGCAGCTTGGCAGGGAGGGGAGAAAGCTCCTATAATTCACCCCTCCACTTT CASSLAGRGESSYNSPLHF
TRBJ1-5 TRBV9 NA NA TGTGCCAGCAGCGGGGGGGATAGCAATCAGCCCCAGCATTTT CASSGGDSNQPQHF
TRBJ1-2 TRBV28 NA NA TGTGCCAGCATCGACAGGAGAAGGGGGTATGGCTACACCTTC CASIDRRRGYGYTF
TRBJ1-2 TRBV4-1 NA TRBD1 TGCGCCAGCAGCCAAGAAGGCCGACAGGGCCACGACTACACCTTC CASSQEGRQGHDYTF
TRBJ2-3 TRBV2 NA TRBD2 TGTGCCAGCAGTATAAGGACTAGAGCCGCCACAGATACGCAGTATTTT CASSIRTRAATDTQYF
TRBJ1-4 TRBV7-8 NA NA TGTGCCAGCAGCAGACGTGGGACAACGGAGGTTGAAAAACTGTTTTTT CASSRRGTTEVEKLFF
TRBJ2-2 TRBV7-3 NA NA TGTGCCAGCAGCACCCCGGCCGGGGAGCTGTTTTTT CASSTPAGELFF
TRBJ1-3 TRBV28 NA NA TGTGCCAGCAGCCCCTGGACGGGGGGCATATATTTT CASSPWTGGIYF
TRBJ1-3 TRBV6-5 NA TRBD1 TGTGCCAGCAGCACCGGGACAGCCGGAAACACCATATATTTT CASSTGTAGNTIYF
TRBJ1-6 TRBV28 NA NA TGTGCCAGCAGTTTCAATCTTGGGACATCCGTCGAGTATTCACCCCTCCACTTT CASSFNLGTSVEYSPLHF
TRBJ1-2 TRBV5-4 NA NA TGTGCCAGCAGCTTGGGCGGGCGGTATGGCTACACCTTC CASSLGGRYGYTF
TRBJ1-1 TRBV23-1 once TRBD1 TGCGCCAGCAGTCAATCCGCGAGGACAGGGGGGGATGAAGCTTTCTTT CASSQSARTGGDEAFF
TRBJ1-5 TRBV6-5 NA NA TGTGCCAGCAGTTACCTGTTTGAGGGAGGTAATCAGCCCCAGCATTTT CASSYLFEGGNQPQHF
TRBJ1-2 TRBV5-4 NA NA TGTGCCAGCAGCTCATCCCTCGCAGGTAAAGCCTATGGCTACACCTTC CASSSSLAGKAYGYTF
TRBJ2-7 TRBV19 NA TRBD1 TGTGCCAGTAGCTTCGGGACAGGCTCCTACGAGCAGTACTTC CASSFGTGSYEQYF